The text below deals with one TCR beta chain. Its target is unknown. CD45RO/CCR7/CD25/CD127/CD95/CD27 separated CD4+ naive, central memory, regulatory and stem cell-like memory cells by sorting. The germline V gene encodes CDR1 LNHDA and CDR2 SQIVND (reference sequence). The ends were cut back, 0 bases at V and 1 base at J, with 9 bases in the middle. This CDR3 spans 15 amino acids. Expressed TCRB transcripts got sequenced, as all isolated RNA was reverse transcribed. Produced via immunoSEQ multiplex PCR; TCRdb's table is partial and in-frame only. The data hold about 700,000 clones, with about an eighth observed a single time. This sample was included in a study of beta chain features in type 1 diabetes. Whole-study results and caveats: Patients' naive, central memory and Treg TCRB repertoires seemed closer to one another than those of healthy donors. In all four CD4+ subsets, TCRB CDR3 length was significantly, moderately reduced in type 1 diabetes. Insertion counts at VDJ junctions were lower in type 1 diabetes patients, who also showed more deletions there.

What was sequenced was naive CD4+ T cells from blood. This clonotype was sampled from a man between 18 and 35 years old with type 1 diabetes. The gene calls are TRBV19 and TRBJ1-2, with a possible D match to TRBD1 (5 bases). CDR3 nucleotide sequence: TGTGCCAGTAGTATAGAGACAGTCGTTAACTATGGCTACACCTTC. Amino acid sequence: CASSIETVVNYGYTF.